What follows are 24 T cell receptor beta chains derived from one specimen sequenced in a study of cytomegalovirus exposure and HLA in healthy donors. PCR was performed using 60 Vbeta and 13 Jbeta primers. Measured with immunoSEQ multiplex PCR; TCRdb has only the in-frame clones, and not every one. The sample contains about 200,000 clones, approximately 78% of which appear only once. The sequenced sample was PBMCs. These receptors all come from a young woman in good health and CMV-seropositive.

V and J are TRBV5-1 and TRBJ1-1, with D possibly TRBD1 on 6 matching bases. This CDR3 comprises 13 residues. Trimming pared 3 bases from V and 1 base from J, leaving 7 bases between. CDR1 is SGHRS and CDR2 is YFSETQ in the germline V gene. The CDR3 is CASSSRGNTEAFF. CDR3 bases: TGCGCCAGCAGCTCCAGGGGGAACACTGAAGCTTTCTTT.

The chain has TRBV5-1 and TRBJ1-6, with 9 bases lining up with TRBD1. Per germline, CDR1 SGHRS and CDR2 YFSETQ. The CDR3 is 14 amino acids. Trimming at V came to 2 bases and at J to 14 bases, leaving 8 bases not matched to a gene. The DNA of the CDR3 is TGCGCCAGCAGCTTTACAGGGGGCCGTGAGGCCCTCCACTTT. Amino acids: CASSFTGGREALHF.

V usage is TRBV10-2 and J usage is TRBJ2-7, with D possibly TRBD1 on 5 matching bases. Looked up from germline, CDR1 is WSHSY and CDR2 is SAAADI. The CDR3 spans 13 residues. V was cut by 7 bases and J by 2 bases, with 12 bases left in between. The CDR3 region is CASMQTDTYEQYF. CDR3 coding DNA: TGCGCCAGCATGCAGACAGATACCTACGAGCAGTACTTC.

With regard to this clone: An end of the junction does not agree with germline; a read error may underlie this. The chain links TRBV7-9 to TRBJ1-1; 9 nucleotides match TRBD1. CDR1 is SEHNR, CDR2 FQNEAQ, per germline (reference sequence). The CDR3 sequence is 15 residues long. The CDR3 loop reads CASSSTRGQGAIGIF. Written as DNA, the CDR3 is TGTGCCAGCAGCTCGACGAGGGGACAGGGCGCTATTGGGATCTTT.

The rearrangement uses TRBV14 and TRBJ2-1, with TRBD2 matching over 11 bases. J lost 9 bases, V lost 5 bases, and 12 bases had no gene match. The CDR3 totals 16 residues. Germline loops: CDR1 SGHDN, CDR2 FVKESK. The CDR3 DNA sequence: TGTGCCAGCAGCGGACCTAGCGGGAGGAAAACCGGTGAGCAGTTCTTC. Translation: CASSGPSGRKTGEQFF. Together with reference TRBV14 and TRBJ2-1, the CDR3 gives the full variable domain: EAGVTQFPSHSVIEKGQTVTLRCDPISGHDNLYWYRRVMGKEIKFLLHFVKESKQDESGMPNNRFLAERTGGTYSTLKVQPAELEDSGVYFCASSGPSGRKTGEQFFGPGTRLTVL.

The chain has TRBV6-5 and TRBJ1-1, with D perhaps TRBD1 (6 bases). Germline V gene sequence: CDR1 MNHEY, CDR2 SVGAGI. The germline V and J ends were trimmed by 6 bases and 3 bases, with 17 bases remaining between them. This CDR3 is built from 15 residues. The CDR3 protein is CASSRGHFRDTEAFF. CDR3 DNA sequence: TGTGCCAGCAGCAGGGGCCACTTTAGGGACACTGAAGCTTTCTTT.

V and J are TRBV9 and TRBJ2-7; a weak D match, TRBD2 (5 bases). This CDR3 has 14 amino acids. Trimming shortened V by 0 bases and J by 2 bases, and 9 bases separated the two germline ends. Germline-derived CDR1 and CDR2 are SGDLS and YYNGEE. The CDR3 DNA sequence: TGTGCCAGCAGCGTAGAGGACTTGACCTACGAGCAGTACTTC. It is translated as CASSVEDLTYEQYF.

The genes are TRBV5-6 and TRBJ1-2, with D unresolved. This CDR3 contains 11 residues. Deletions cut 0 bases from V and 8 bases from J, with 5 bases between. Germline CDR1 reads SGHDT; CDR2 reads YYEEEE. The CDR3 nucleotides are TGTGCCAGCAGCTTGGGAGTGGGCTACACCTTC. This codes for CASSLGVGYTF.

This clone was seen a few times. V gene TRBV18 combines with J gene TRBJ1-4, with 9 nucleotides matching TRBD1. V trimming: 3 bases; J trimming: 3 bases; junction bases outside the gene matches: 8. Looked up from germline, CDR1 is KGHSH and CDR2 is LQKENI. This CDR3 is 17 amino acids long. As DNA, the CDR3 is TGTGCCAGCTCACCGGGGGGACAGGGAGGACCTAATGAAAAACTGTTTTTT. Residues: CASSPGGQGGPNEKLFF.

This chain joins TRBV7-8 and TRBJ2-2; maybe TRBD2 (6 bases). V lost 4 bases and J lost 6, with 15 bases in between. The CDR3 consists of 15 residues. Germline V gives CDR1 SGHVS, CDR2 FQNEAQ. Here the CDR3 reads CASSSSRRGSGELFF. For the CDR3, the DNA is TGTGCCAGCAGCTCATCTAGGAGGGGATCCGGGGAGCTGTTTTTT.

The rearrangement links TRBV7-2 to TRBJ1-2, with D maybe TRBD1 (5 bases). CDR1 and CDR2 from the germline V gene are SGHTA and FQGNSA. The CDR3 loop spans 14 amino acids. The V and J ends lost 1 base and 8 bases respectively, with 14 bases between them. The CDR3, as DNA: TGTGCCAGCAGCTTAGGACAGCTAGAAGGGGGCTACACCTTC. Its protein is CASSLGQLEGGYTF.

The chain employs TRBV19 and TRBJ2-4, with 8 bases that match TRBD1. Trimming removed 6 bases from V and 2 bases from J; junction bases left unmatched: 9. In germline, CDR1 is LNHDA, CDR2 SQIVND (reference sequence). This CDR3 comprises 16 residues. The CDR3 protein is CASRDYRQGTKNIQYF. In DNA, the CDR3 is TGTGCCAGTAGGGATTACCGACAGGGGACCAAAAACATTCAGTACTTC.

V is TRBV11-3 and J is TRBJ2-3; D gene unclear. CDR3 length: 17 amino acids. Germline assignment: CDR1 SGHNT and CDR2 YENEEA. Trimming took off 5 bases at V and 0 bases at J, with 18 bases between the two ends. DNA of the CDR3: TGTGCCAGCAGCCACCCCACGACACACTCTAGCACAGATACGCAGTATTTT. Amino acid sequence: CASSHPTTHSSTDTQYF.

This clone was picked up one time. The rearrangement joins TRBV5-6 to TRBJ2-1; 11 bases match TRBD2. Trimming took 1 base from V and 9 from J; bases not matched to a gene: 6. The germline V gene has CDR1 SGHDT and CDR2 YYEEEE. The CDR3 length is 15 residues. The CDR3: CASSLLSGRAGEQFF. The CDR3 nucleotides are TGTGCCAGCAGCTTGCTTAGCGGGAGGGCAGGTGAGCAGTTCTTC.

The chain links TRBV5-1 to TRBJ2-7, with D possibly being TRBD1 (6 bases). The CDR3 covers 15 residues. The germline gives CDR1 SGHRS, CDR2 YFSETQ. Trimming took 4 bases from V and 6 from J, leaving 20 bases between them. CDR3 coding DNA: TGCGCCAGCAGCGTACAGGGAACCTCCCTTCGCGAGCAGTACTTC. This sequence encodes CASSVQGTSLREQYF.

This clone showed up just once. The rearrangement joins TRBV30 to TRBJ2-1, with D perhaps TRBD2 (6 bases). The CDR3 is 16 residues long. V was trimmed by 1 base and J by 9 bases, leaving 22 bases between them. Germline V gene lookup returns CDR1 GTSNPN and CDR2 SVGIG (reference sequence). The CDR3 sequence is CAWSELATLINSEQFF. The CDR3 DNA reads as TGTGCCTGGAGTGAACTAGCCACCCTAATAAACAGTGAGCAGTTCTTC.

This clone appeared once. The rearrangement uses TRBV6-1 and TRBJ1-1; D unresolved. In germline, CDR1 is MNHNS, CDR2 SASEGT. The CDR3 contains 16 residues. V shed 2 bases and J shed 1 base, with 14 bases lying between them. CDR3 sequence (DNA): TGTGCCAGCAGTGAATGGTATCGTTCGGGGAACACTGAAGCTTTCTTT. Translation: CASSEWYRSGNTEAFF.

V is TRBV11-2 and J is TRBJ1-2; TRBD1 matches 9 bases. Germline V gene data show CDR1 as SGHAT and CDR2 as FQNNGV. The CDR3 runs to 16 residues. Germline trimming cut 4 bases from V and 5 bases from J; bases unmatched to any gene: 11. CDR3 sequence reads: CASSSLMGTGLYGYTF. The CDR3 DNA sequence: TGTGCCAGCAGCTCCTTAATGGGGACAGGGCTATATGGCTACACCTTC.

The rearrangement links TRBV7-9 to TRBJ1-1; D is unresolved. Germline V CDR1 and CDR2: SEHNR, FQNEAQ (reference sequence). The CDR3 totals 15 residues. Trimming shortened V by 2 bases and J by 5 bases, and 15 bases separated the two germline ends. CDR3 sequence (DNA): TGTGCCAGCAGCTTAACCCCTAGCCAGAGGACTGAAGCTTTCTTT. Translation: CASSLTPSQRTEAFF.

The V and J genes are TRBV5-1 and TRBJ1-4, with D possibly TRBD1 on 5 matching bases. Trimming removed 0 bases from V and 4 bases from J, with 10 bases in between. This CDR3 has 15 amino acids. Germline assignment: CDR1 SGHRS and CDR2 YFSETQ. The CDR3 DNA reads TGCGCCAGCAGCTTGGCCCGGGGGGATAATGAAAAACTGTTTTTT. Its translation is CASSLARGDNEKLFF.

This sequence joins TRBV7-2 and TRBJ1-5; D remains ambiguous. In germline, CDR1 is SGHTA, CDR2 FQGNSA. V gave up 4 bases and J gave up 1 base, with 5 bases separating them. CDR3 length equals 13 residues. As DNA, the CDR3 is TGTGCCAGCAGCTCATCAAGCAATCAGCCCCAGCATTTT. Its translation is CASSSSSNQPQHF.

The chain combines TRBV28 with TRBJ2-1, with a tentative D call TRBD1 (7 bases). This CDR3 spans 14 amino acids. V lost 7 bases, J lost 2 bases, and 12 bases lay in between. CDR1 is MDHEN and CDR2 is SYDVKM in the germline V gene. The CDR3 DNA follows: TGTGCCAGCACCCTCAGGGGGGCCTACAATGAGCAGTTCTTC. It yields the protein CASTLRGAYNEQFF.

The rearrangement uses TRBV19 and TRBJ2-2; 10 bases match TRBD1. In germline, CDR1 is LNHDA, CDR2 SQIVND (reference sequence). The CDR3 is made up of 20 amino acids. V lost 10 bases, J lost 3 bases, and 23 bases stayed unmatched. The CDR3 DNA follows: TGTGCCACCGCCAAGCCGGACACGACAGGGGGCAGCGTTGACACCGGGGAGCTGTTTTTT. It is translated as CATAKPDTTGGSVDTGELFF.

By frequency in the sample, this clone is medium-sized. The chain carries TRBV5-4 and TRBJ1-2; a possible D gene is TRBD1 (6 bases). CDR1 SGHNT and CDR2 YYREEE come from the germline V gene (reference sequence). With 3 bases removed from V and 6 bases from J, the gap between germline ends came to 12 bases. This CDR3 has 13 amino acids. The CDR3 DNA reads TGTGCCAGCAGCTACACAGGGAGGGATGGCTACACCTTC. This codes for CASSYTGRDGYTF.